The 5 T cell receptor beta chains listed next were all sequenced from one sample in a study of CD8+ T cells in alopecia areata. Once RNA had been extracted, it was reverse transcribed into cDNA to act as the sequencing template. Generated by immunoSEQ multiplex PCR, the TCRdb table keeps only in-frame clones and is missing some. The sample includes some 170,000 clones, less than 75% of them seen just once. This sample comprised CD8+ T cells sorted from blood, obtained at week 0. The source is a human donor with alopecia areata.

V is TRBV29-1 and J is TRBJ1-2; TRBD1 is a possible D gene (5 bases). CDR3 length: 13 residues. Trimming took off 6 bases at V and 4 bases at J, with 15 bases between the two ends. From germline, CDR1 is SQVTM and CDR2 ANQGSEA. CDR3 amino acids: CSVPPLGAYGYTF. CDR3 sequence (DNA): TGCAGCGTCCCACCCCTCGGGGCCTATGGCTACACCTTC.

This sequence joins TRBV7-9 and TRBJ1-4; TRBD1 matches 8 bases. Germline trimming cut 6 bases from V and 8 bases from J; bases unmatched to any gene: 8. The CDR3 consists of 14 residues. Germline V CDR1 and CDR2: SEHNR, FQNEAQ (reference sequence). This CDR3 reads CASSLAGGEEKLFF. The CDR3 nucleotides read TGTGCCAGCAGTCTAGCAGGGGGCGAGGAAAAACTGTTTTTT.

This clone is a singleton in its sample. For the CDR3, the DNA is TGTGCCAGCAGTTACTCCGGGACAGGCCTCTATGGCTACACCTTC. Encoded protein: CASSYSGTGLYGYTF. This sequence joins TRBV6-5 and TRBJ1-2; 8 bases map to TRBD1. The germline CDR1 and CDR2 sequences are MNHEY and SVGAGI. The CDR3 spans 15 residues. J lost 4 bases, V lost 0 bases, and 4 bases had no gene match.

This rearrangement joins TRBV29-1 to TRBJ2-1; D is possibly TRBD2 (7 bases). In germline, CDR1 is SQVTM, CDR2 ANQGSEA. The CDR3 extends over 13 amino acids. V shed 4 bases and J shed 8 bases, with 15 bases lying between them. The CDR3 DNA follows: TGCAGCGTTGGGAAGGGGGGGACTGATGAGCAGTTCTTC. Amino acid sequence: CSVGKGGTDEQFF.

This clone has only a few counts. The J gene is TRBJ2-1, the V gene TRBV29-1; no clear D. Germline V gene lookup returns CDR1 SQVTM and CDR2 ANQGSEA. V was pared by 6 bases and J by 8 bases, with 8 bases between. This CDR3 is built from 10 residues. CDR3 sequence (DNA): TGCAGCGTGACTCTACATGAGCAGTTCTTC. Protein product: CSVTLHEQFF.